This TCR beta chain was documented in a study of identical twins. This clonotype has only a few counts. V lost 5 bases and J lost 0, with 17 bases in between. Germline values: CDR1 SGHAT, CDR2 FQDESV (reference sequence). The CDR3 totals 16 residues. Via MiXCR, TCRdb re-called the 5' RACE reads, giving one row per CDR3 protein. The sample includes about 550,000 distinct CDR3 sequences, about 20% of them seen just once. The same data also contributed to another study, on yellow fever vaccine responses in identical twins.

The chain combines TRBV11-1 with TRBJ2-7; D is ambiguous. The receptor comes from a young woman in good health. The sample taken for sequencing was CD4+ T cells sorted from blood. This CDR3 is CASSPPGQTPSYEQYF. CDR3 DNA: TGTGCCAGCAGCCCCCCCGGGCAGACCCCCTCCTACGAGCAGTACTTC.